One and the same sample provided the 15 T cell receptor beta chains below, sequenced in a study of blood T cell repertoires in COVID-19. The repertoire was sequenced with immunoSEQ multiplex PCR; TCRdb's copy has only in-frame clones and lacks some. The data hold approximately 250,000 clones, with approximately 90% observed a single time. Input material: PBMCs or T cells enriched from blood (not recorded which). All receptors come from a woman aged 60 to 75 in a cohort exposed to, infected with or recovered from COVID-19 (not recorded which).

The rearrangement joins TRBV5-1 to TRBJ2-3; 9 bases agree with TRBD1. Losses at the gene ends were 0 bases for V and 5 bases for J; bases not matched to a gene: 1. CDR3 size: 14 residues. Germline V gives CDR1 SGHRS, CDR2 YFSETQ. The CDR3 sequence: CASSLGGQGDTQYF. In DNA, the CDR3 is TGCGCCAGCAGCTTGGGGGGACAGGGAGATACGCAGTATTTT.

The CDR3 spells CASRPLFGGRGYTF. The DNA of the CDR3 is TGTGCCAGCAGGCCTCTGTTTGGGGGCAGGGGCTACACCTTC. The chain couples TRBV28 to TRBJ1-2; a possible D gene is TRBD1 (6 bases). Trimming removed 6 bases at V and 8 bases at J, with 19 bases between. CDR3 length equals 14 residues. In germline, CDR1 is MDHEN, CDR2 SYDVKM.

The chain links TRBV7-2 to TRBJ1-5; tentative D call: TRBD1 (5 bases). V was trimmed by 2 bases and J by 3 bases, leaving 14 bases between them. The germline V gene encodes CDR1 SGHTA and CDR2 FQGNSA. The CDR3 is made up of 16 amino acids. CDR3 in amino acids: CASSLFALDNNQPQHF. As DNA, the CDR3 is TGTGCCAGCAGCTTATTCGCCCTGGACAACAATCAGCCCCAGCATTTT.

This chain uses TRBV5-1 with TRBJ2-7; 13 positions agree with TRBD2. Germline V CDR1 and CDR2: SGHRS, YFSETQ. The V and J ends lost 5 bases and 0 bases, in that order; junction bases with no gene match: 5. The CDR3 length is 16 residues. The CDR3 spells CASRPGLAGVSYEQYF. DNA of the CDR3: TGCGCCAGCAGGCCCGGACTAGCGGGAGTCTCCTACGAGCAGTACTTC.

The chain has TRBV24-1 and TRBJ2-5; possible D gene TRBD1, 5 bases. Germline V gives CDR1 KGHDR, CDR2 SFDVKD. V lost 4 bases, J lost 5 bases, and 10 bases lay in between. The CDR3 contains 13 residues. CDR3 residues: CATSEQEWETQYF. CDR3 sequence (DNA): TGTGCCACCAGTGAACAGGAGTGGGAGACCCAGTACTTC.

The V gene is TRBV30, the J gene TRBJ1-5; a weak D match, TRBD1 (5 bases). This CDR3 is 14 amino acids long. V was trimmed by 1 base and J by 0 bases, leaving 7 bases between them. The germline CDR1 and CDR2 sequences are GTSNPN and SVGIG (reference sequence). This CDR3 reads CAWSGQISNQPQHF. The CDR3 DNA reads TGTGCCTGGAGTGGACAGATTAGCAATCAGCCCCAGCATTTT.

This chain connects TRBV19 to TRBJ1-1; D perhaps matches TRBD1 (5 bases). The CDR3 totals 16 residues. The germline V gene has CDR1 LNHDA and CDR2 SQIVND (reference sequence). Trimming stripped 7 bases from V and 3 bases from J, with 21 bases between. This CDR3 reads CASTTWGGGLDTEAFF. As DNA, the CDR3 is TGTGCCAGTACCACTTGGGGGGGAGGATTGGACACTGAAGCTTTCTTT.

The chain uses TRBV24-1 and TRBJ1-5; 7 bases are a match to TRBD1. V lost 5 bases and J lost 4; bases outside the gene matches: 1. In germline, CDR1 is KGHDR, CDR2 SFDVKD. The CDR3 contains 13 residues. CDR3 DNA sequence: TGTGCCACCAGTGGACAGGGAAATCAGCCCCAGCATTTT. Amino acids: CATSGQGNQPQHF.

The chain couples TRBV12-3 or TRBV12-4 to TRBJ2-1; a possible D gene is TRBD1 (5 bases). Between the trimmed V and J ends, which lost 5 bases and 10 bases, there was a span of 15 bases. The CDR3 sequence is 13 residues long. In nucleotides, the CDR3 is TGTGCCAGCAGTGCCGATTGGGGCTGGGAGCAGTTCTTC. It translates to CASSADWGWEQFF.

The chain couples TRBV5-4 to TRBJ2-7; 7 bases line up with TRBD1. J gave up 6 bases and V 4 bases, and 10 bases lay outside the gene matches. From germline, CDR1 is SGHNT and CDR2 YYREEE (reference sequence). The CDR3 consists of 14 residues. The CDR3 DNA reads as TGTGCCAGCAGCAGCCCGACAGGGTTACGCGAGCAGTACTTC. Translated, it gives CASSSPTGLREQYF.

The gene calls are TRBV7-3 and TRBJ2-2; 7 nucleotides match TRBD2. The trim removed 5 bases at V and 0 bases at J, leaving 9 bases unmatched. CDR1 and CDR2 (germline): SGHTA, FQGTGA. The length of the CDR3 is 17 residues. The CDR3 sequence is CASSVPLAEANTGELFF. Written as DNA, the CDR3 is TGTGCCAGCAGCGTGCCGCTAGCGGAGGCGAACACCGGGGAGCTGTTTTTT. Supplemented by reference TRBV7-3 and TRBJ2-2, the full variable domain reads GAGVSQTPSNKVTEKGKYVELRCDPISGHTALYWYRQSLGQGPEFLIYFQGTGAADDSGLPNDRFFAVRPEGSVSTLKIQRTERGDSAVYLCASSVPLAEANTGELFFGEGSRLTVL.

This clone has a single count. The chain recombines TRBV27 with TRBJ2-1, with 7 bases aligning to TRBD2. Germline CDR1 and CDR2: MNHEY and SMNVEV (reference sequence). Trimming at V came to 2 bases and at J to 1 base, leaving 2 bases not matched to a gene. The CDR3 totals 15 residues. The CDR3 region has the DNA TGTGCCAGCAGTTTAAGGCGGGAGTCCTACAATGAGCAGTTCTTC. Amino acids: CASSLRRESYNEQFF.

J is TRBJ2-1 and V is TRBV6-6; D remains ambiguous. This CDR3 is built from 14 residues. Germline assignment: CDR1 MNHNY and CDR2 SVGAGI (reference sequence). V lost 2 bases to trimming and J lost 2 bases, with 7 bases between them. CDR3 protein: CASSYRSPYNEQFF. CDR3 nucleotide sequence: TGTGCCAGCAGTTACAGGAGTCCCTACAATGAGCAGTTCTTC.

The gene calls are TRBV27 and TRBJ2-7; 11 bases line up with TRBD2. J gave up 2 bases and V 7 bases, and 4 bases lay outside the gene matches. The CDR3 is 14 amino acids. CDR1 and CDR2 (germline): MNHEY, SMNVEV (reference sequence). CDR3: CASKPSGRTYEQYF. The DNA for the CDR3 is TGTGCCAGCAAGCCTAGCGGGAGGACCTACGAGCAGTACTTC.

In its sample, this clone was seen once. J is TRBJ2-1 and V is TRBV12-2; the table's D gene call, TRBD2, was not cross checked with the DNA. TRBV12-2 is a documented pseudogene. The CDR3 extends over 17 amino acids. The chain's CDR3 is CASRPRGGTSGWNEQFF. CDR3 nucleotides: TGTGCAAGTCGCCCCCGGGGGGGGACTAGCGGGTGGAATGAGCAGTTCTTC.